The 2 T cell receptor beta chains below come from one sample, sequenced in a study of shared clonotypes between healthy human individuals. Generated by immunoSEQ multiplex PCR, the TCRdb table keeps only in-frame clones and is missing some. This sample has about 1.4 million clones, with over 95% found just once. The sample taken for sequencing was naive CD4+ T cells sorted from blood. Indicated subset: CD45RA+ positively selected. The receptors stem from a young man in good health.

The genes are TRBV15 and TRBJ2-5; the D is unclear. Trimming left V 0 bases short and J 5 bases short, with 19 bases between. The CDR3 totals 17 residues. Germline lookup yields CDR1 LNHNV and CDR2 YYDKDF (reference sequence). The CDR3 DNA reads as TGTGCCACCAGCAGAGATCTCCCAGATCGGTTGGGGGAGACCCAGTACTTC. Encoded protein: CATSRDLPDRLGETQYF.

This rearrangement joins TRBV11-3 to TRBJ2-7; 7 bases line up with TRBD1. This CDR3 has 14 amino acids. CDR1 is SGHNT, CDR2 YENEEA, per germline. V was clipped by 1 base and J by 3 bases; unmatched bases: 3. CDR3 sequence (DNA): TGTGCCAGCAGCTTAGGTGCAGGGGGCTACGAGCAGTACTTC. Protein: CASSLGAGGYEQYF.